This T cell receptor beta chain was sequenced for a study of vaccination effects on CD4 cells after COVID-19. On this clone itself: The antigen remains unidentified.

Data came from immunoSEQ multiplex PCR; TCRdb stores just in-frame clones and leaves some out. The sample carries some 41,000 clones, roughly 79% recorded once. Trimming took 7 bases from V and 2 from J, leaving 14 bases between them. The CDR3 loop spans 14 amino acids. Germline CDR1 reads SGHTS; CDR2 reads YDEGEE. Before sequencing took place, the ViraFEST assay used viral peptide pools to expand antigen-specific CD4+ T cells. Following culture for around 9 days, CD4+ T cells were isolated. The vaccine recipients had no prior SARS-CoV-2 infection, with negative nucleocapsid antibodies. This receptor was taken from a human donor who received a COVID-19 vaccine. Sequences were derived from CD4+ T cells from PBMCs cultured with SARS-CoV-2 spike peptides, sampled before COVID-19 vaccination. This chain links TRBV5-8 with TRBJ2-3; possible D gene TRBD2, 6 bases. In nucleotides, the CDR3 is TGTGCCAGCCCCTCGGCGGGGCCCACAGATACGCAGTATTTT. It specifies CASPSAGPTDTQYF.